The source of this T cell receptor (beta chain) is a study of patients and donors after allogeneic stem cell transplantation. Trimming pared 6 bases from V and 0 bases from J, leaving 15 bases between. Germline values: CDR1 SQVTM, CDR2 ANQGSEA. This CDR3 comprises 15 residues. MiXCR was run by TCRdb on the RT-PCR reads, yielding one entry per CDR3 protein. The table lists approximately 160,000 distinct CDR3 sequences, roughly 24% of them singletons. Sequencing input: blood, either unsorted or a sorted T cell fraction (not recorded which). The sequence came from a human donor who was either an allogeneic HSCT recipient or a stem cell or donor lymphocyte infusion donor (not recorded which). It is not recorded whose cells these are; they may come from a transplant donor. The J gene is TRBJ2-4, the V gene TRBV29-1; D is unresolved. The CDR3 DNA sequence: TGCAGCGTCACCACAACCCCTATAGCCAAAAACATTCAGTACTTC. Translation gives CSVTTTPIAKNIQYF.